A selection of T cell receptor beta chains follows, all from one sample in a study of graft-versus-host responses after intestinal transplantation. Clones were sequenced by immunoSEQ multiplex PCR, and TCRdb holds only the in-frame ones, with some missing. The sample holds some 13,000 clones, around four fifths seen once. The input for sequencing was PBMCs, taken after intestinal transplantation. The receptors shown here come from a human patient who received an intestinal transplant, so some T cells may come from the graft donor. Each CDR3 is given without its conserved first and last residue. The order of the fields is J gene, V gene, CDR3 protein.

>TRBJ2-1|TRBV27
ASSLPGLGYNEQF
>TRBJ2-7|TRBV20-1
SARLNYEQY
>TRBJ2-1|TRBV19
ASSIVGGANEQF
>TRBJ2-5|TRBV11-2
ASSLDYPGGRETQY
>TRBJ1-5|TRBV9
ASRVGQGGIQPQH
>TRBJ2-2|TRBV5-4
ASSFSGSGELF
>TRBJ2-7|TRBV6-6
ASSYLGQVGYEQY
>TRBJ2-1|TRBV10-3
AISGEALRNEQF
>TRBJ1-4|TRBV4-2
ASSQGDRLEFNEKLF
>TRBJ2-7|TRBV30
AWGEREQY
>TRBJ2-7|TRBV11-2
ASSRMYRLAGYEQY
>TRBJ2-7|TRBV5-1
ASSLVGGAYEQY
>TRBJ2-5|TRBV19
ASSIGGGAVETQY
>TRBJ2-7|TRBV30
AWRDYAQTLTYEQY
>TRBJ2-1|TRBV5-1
ASTFDRRNEQF
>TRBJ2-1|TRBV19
ASSDRGLDEQF
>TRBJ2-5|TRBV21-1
ASSKVQGLGRVQETQY
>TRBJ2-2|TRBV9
ASSSRAGGAGGELF
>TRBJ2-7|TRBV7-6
ASSPQGGEQY
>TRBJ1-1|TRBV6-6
ASIKPPGEAF
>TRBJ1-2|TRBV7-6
ASSLNTEYGYT
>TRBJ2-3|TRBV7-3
ASSAGTPYTDTQY